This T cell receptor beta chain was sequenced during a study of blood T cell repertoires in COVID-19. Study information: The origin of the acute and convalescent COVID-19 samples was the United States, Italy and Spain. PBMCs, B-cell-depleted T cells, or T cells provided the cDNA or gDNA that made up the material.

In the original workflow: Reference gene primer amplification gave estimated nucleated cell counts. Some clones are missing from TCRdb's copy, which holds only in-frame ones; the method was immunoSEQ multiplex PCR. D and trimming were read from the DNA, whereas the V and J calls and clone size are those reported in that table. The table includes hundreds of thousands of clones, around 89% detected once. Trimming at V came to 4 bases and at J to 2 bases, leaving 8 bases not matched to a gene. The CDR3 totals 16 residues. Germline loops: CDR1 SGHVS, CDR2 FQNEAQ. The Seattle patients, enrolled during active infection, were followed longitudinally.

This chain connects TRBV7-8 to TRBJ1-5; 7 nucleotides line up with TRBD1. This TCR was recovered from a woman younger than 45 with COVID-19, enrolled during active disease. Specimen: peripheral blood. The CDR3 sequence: CASSSRQGPGNQPQHF. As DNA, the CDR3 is TGTGCCAGCAGCTCCCGACAGGGACCAGGCAATCAGCCCCAGCATTTT.